These T cell receptor beta chains were read from a single sample in a study of cytotoxic CD8 clonotypes in ibrutinib-treated CLL. Sequencing used immunoSEQ multiplex PCR; TCRdb keeps in-frame clones, though not all of them. The sample has around 77,000 clones, 80% seen once; the top ten hold around 7.6%. Sequencing used PBMCs, obtained at disease progression, from a patient treated with ibrutinib. The receptors here all came from a human donor with chronic lymphocytic leukemia. Both conserved end residues are part of each CDR3. A D gene is named only where the DNA matches it firmly. Some rows mark clone size as missing; the rest say once, few, many or name a class of expanded clone.

V gene	D gene	J gene	clone size	CDR3 protein	CDR3 DNA
TRBV4-2	.	TRBJ2-7	.	CASSQDGGHPEQYF	TGTGCCAGCAGCCAAGATGGAGGCCATCCCGAGCAGTACTTC
TRBV5-1	TRBD1	TRBJ2-7	.	CASSAGTGTYEQYF	TGCGCCAGCAGCGCGGGGACAGGGACCTACGAGCAGTACTTC
TRBV5-1	TRBD1	TRBJ2-7	.	CASSGGQGNAQYF	TGCGCCAGCAGCGGGGGACAGGGTAACGCACAGTACTTC
TRBV25-1	.	TRBJ1-1	.	CASRNGQTLNAEAFF	TGTGCCAGCAGAAATGGACAGACTCTAAACGCTGAAGCTTTCTTT
TRBV11-2	.	TRBJ2-7	.	CASSSSSYEQYF	TGTGCCAGCAGCTCCAGCTCCTACGAGCAGTACTTC
TRBV28	TRBD2	TRBJ2-1	.	CASSLPSGGASNEQFF	TGTGCCAGCAGTTTGCCTAGCGGGGGGGCCTCCAATGAGCAGTTCTTC
TRBV7-9	.	TRBJ1-2	.	CASWAGANYGYTF	TGTGCCAGCTGGGCGGGAGCTAACTATGGCTACACCTTC
TRBV18	TRBD1	TRBJ1-2	.	CASSPQQGTTNYGYTF	TGTGCCAGCTCACCACAACAGGGGACAACCAACTATGGCTACACCTTC
TRBV21-1	.	TRBJ1-5	few	CASSKRRQPQHF	TGTGCCAGCAGCAAAAGACGTCAGCCCCAGCATTTT
TRBV19	TRBD1	TRBJ2-7	.	CASSFGQGGSYEQYF	TGTGCCAGTAGTTTCGGACAGGGGGGTTCCTACGAGCAGTACTTC
TRBV6-6	TRBD2	TRBJ2-7	.	CASSYGQSGGGQYF	TGTGCCAGCAGTTACGGACAGTCCGGGGGGGGGCAGTACTTC
TRBV30	.	TRBJ1-4	.	CAWGIQGTNEKLFF	TGTGCCTGGGGGATACAGGGCACAAATGAAAAACTGTTTTTT
TRBV18	.	TRBJ1-5	.	CASSPQGLGQPQHF	TGTGCCAGCTCACCACAGGGTTTGGGTCAGCCCCAGCATTTT
TRBV10-3	TRBD1	TRBJ2-7	.	CAIRRQGQRYEQYF	TGTGCCATCAGGAGACAGGGACAAAGGTACGAGCAGTACTTC
TRBV6-6	TRBD1	TRBJ1-4	.	CASRQGRNEKLFF	TGTGCCAGCAGACAGGGGAGGAATGAAAAACTGTTTTTT
TRBV28	.	TRBJ1-1	few	CASSLQGPNTEAFF	TGTGCCAGCAGTTTACAGGGCCCGAACACTGAAGCTTTCTTT
TRBV5-1	.	TRBJ2-2	once	CASSPGTTNTGELFF	TGCGCCAGCAGCCCCGGGACCACGAACACCGGGGAGCTGTTTTTT
TRBV10-2	.	TRBJ1-2	.	CASSVSGDTTF	TGCGCCAGCAGTGTGAGTGGGGATACCACCTTC
TRBV7-6	.	TRBJ2-2	.	CASSKTGSGELFF	TGTGCCAGCAGCAAAACAGGGTCCGGGGAGCTGTTTTTT
TRBV20-1	.	TRBJ1-1	few	CSAKNPSEAFF	TGCAGTGCTAAAAACCCGAGTGAAGCTTTCTTT
TRBV27	TRBD1	TRBJ2-7	.	CASSLTGAYEQYF	TGTGCCAGCAGTTTGACAGGGGCCTACGAGCAGTACTTC
TRBV5-4	.	TRBJ1-1	.	CASSFPGLLNTEAFF	TGTGCCAGCAGCTTCCCGGGACTCCTGAACACTGAAGCTTTCTTT
TRBV6-5	.	TRBJ2-7	.	CASSYSGGHEQYF	TGTGCCAGCAGTTACTCCGGGGGTCACGAGCAGTACTTC
TRBV2	.	TRBJ1-5	once	CASTQHDQPQHF	TGTGCCAGCACTCAACACGATCAGCCCCAGCATTTT
TRBV9	TRBD2	TRBJ2-1	.	CASSVGWLAVYNEQFF	TGTGCCAGCAGCGTAGGGTGGCTAGCGGTATACAATGAGCAGTTCTTC
TRBV19	TRBD1	TRBJ1-2	.	CASSIEGDRGLYGYTF	TGTGCCAGTAGTATAGAAGGGGACAGGGGTCTCTATGGCTACACCTTC
TRBV28	.	TRBJ2-2	.	CASRAGVTGELFF	TGTGCCAGCAGGGCAGGGGTCACCGGGGAGCTGTTTTTT
TRBV5-4	TRBD1	TRBJ2-7	.	CASRNSGTGEDEQYF	TGTGCCAGCAGAAATTCCGGGACAGGGGAAGACGAGCAGTACTTC
TRBV30	TRBD1	TRBJ1-5	.	CAWTPMGNRGLGQPQHF	TGTGCCTGGACCCCGATGGGAAACAGGGGGCTGGGACAGCCCCAGCATTTT
TRBV18	.	TRBJ2-7	.	CASSPPNVAYEQYF	TGTGCCAGCTCACCACCGAATGTTGCCTACGAGCAGTACTTC
TRBV29-1	.	TRBJ1-5	few	CSVRQGGNQPQHF	TGCAGCGTTCGCCAGGGTGGGAATCAGCCCCAGCATTTT
TRBV6-5	.	TRBJ2-5	.	CASSYGWEQETQYF	TGTGCCAGCAGTTACGGGTGGGAACAAGAGACCCAGTACTTC
TRBV18	TRBD1	TRBJ1-5	.	CASSATGGAEQPQHF	TGTGCCAGCTCAGCGACAGGGGGCGCAGAGCAGCCCCAGCATTTT
TRBV2	.	TRBJ2-3	.	CASRGGPSTDTQYF	TGTGCCAGCAGGGGAGGACCGAGCACAGATACGCAGTATTTT
TRBV28	.	TRBJ1-4	few	CASTRTRVMFF	TGTGCCAGCACCAGGACTAGAGTAATGTTTTTT
TRBV4-1	TRBD2	TRBJ2-1	medium-sized	CASSHVPEATSGGISHNEQFF	TGCGCCAGCAGCCATGTCCCTGAGGCGACTAGCGGGGGGATATCGCACAATGAGCAGTTCTTC
TRBV5-1	TRBD1	TRBJ2-2	.	CASSFPGQGNTGELFF	TGCGCCAGCAGCTTCCCCGGACAGGGAAACACCGGGGAGCTGTTTTTT
TRBV29-1	TRBD1	TRBJ2-7	.	CSAKTGGLSYEQYF	TGCAGCGCTAAAACAGGGGGCCTTTCCTACGAGCAGTACTTC
TRBV6-5	.	TRBJ1-3	.	CASSTTVEIGNTIYF	TGTGCCAGCAGTACGACAGTAGAGATTGGAAACACCATATATTTT
TRBV6-6	.	TRBJ1-1	.	CASSAAGADTEAFF	TGTGCCAGCAGTGCCGCGGGGGCTGACACTGAAGCTTTCTTT
TRBV5-1	TRBD2	TRBJ2-1	.	CASSWGLAGVVNEQFF	TGCGCCAGCAGCTGGGGTCTAGCGGGAGTAGTGAATGAGCAGTTCTTC
TRBV9	TRBD1	TRBJ1-4	.	CASSETGGANEKLFF	TGTGCCAGCAGCGAGACAGGGGGCGCGAATGAAAAACTGTTTTTT
TRBV2	.	TRBJ1-3	medium-sized	CASSVEGSSGNTIYF	TGTGCCAGCAGTGTAGAGGGGAGCTCTGGAAACACCATATATTTT
TRBV27	.	TRBJ1-2	.	CASSLSINYGYTF	TGTGCCAGCAGTTTATCGATAAACTATGGCTACACCTTC
TRBV30	TRBD1	TRBJ2-5	.	CAWTKGQGIETQYF	TGTGCCTGGACGAAAGGACAGGGAATCGAGACCCAGTACTTC
TRBV15	TRBD2	TRBJ2-3	.	CATKPGLTADTQYF	TGTGCCACCAAACCGGGACTAACGGCAGATACGCAGTATTTT